Detailed here is one T cell receptor beta chain. Its antigen is still unknown. Sequenced with the Oncomine TCR Beta short-read assay was DNA taken from cultured CD4+ T cells. Someone extracted genomic DNA from cultured CD4+ T cells. TCRdb processed the PCR reads anew with MiXCR; each CDR3 protein has one entry. Here the sample spans fewer than 25,000 distinct CDR3 sequences, roughly 49% being singletons. As to treatment: roughly 10-day PBMC culture with coronavirus spike peptide pools or control peptides (ViraFEST assay). These data originate in a study of vaccination and CD4 T cells after COVID-19. The sequenced sample was CD4+ T cells from blood, cultured in vitro. This sequence originates from a human donor who had recovered from COVID-19.

CDR3 in DNA: TGTGCCATCAGTGACGTAGGGCAGGCTGAAGCTTTCTTT. It is translated as CAISDVGQAEAFF. The chain links TRBV10-3 to TRBJ1-1; D is unclear. Germline V gene data show CDR1 as ENHRY and CDR2 as SYGVKD. The CDR3 extends over 13 amino acids. The V end was cut by 3 bases, the J end by 6 bases, with 11 bases between.